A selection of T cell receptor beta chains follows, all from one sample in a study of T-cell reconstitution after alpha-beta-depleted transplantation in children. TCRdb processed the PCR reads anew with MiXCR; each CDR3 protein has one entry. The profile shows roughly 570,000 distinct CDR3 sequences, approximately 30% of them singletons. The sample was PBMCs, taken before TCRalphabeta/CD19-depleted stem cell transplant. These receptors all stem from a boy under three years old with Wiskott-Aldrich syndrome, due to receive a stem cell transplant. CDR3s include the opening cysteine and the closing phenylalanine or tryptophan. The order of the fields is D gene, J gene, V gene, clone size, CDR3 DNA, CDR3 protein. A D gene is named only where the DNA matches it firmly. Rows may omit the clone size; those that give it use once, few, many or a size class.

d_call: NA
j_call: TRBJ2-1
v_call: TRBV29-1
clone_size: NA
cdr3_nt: TGCAGCGTTGAAACGACAGGCGTCTCCTACAATGAGCAGTTCTTC
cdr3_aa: CSVETTGVSYNEQFF

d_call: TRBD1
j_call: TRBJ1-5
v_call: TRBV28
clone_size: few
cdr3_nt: TGTGCCATCCAAATGACAGGGCCGGGTCAGCCCCAGCATTTT
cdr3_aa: CAIQMTGPGQPQHF

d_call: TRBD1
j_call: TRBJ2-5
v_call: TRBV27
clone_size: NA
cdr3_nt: TGTGCCAGCAGTTTAACAGGGGGCTGGCGAGAGACCCAGTACTTC
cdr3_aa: CASSLTGGWRETQYF

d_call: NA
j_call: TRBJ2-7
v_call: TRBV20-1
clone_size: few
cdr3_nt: TGCAGTGCTAGTGGGCGCGACACCTACGAGCAGTACTTC
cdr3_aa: CSASGRDTYEQYF

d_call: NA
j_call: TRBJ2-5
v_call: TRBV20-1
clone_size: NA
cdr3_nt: TGCAGTGCTAGAATGTCAGAGACCCAGTACTTC
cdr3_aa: CSARMSETQYF

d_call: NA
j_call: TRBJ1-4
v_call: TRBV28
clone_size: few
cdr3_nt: TGTGCCAGCAGTCAGGAAAAACTGTTTTTT
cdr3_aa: CASSQEKLFF

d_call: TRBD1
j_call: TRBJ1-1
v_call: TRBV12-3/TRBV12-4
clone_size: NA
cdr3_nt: TGTGCCAGCAGTTTTCGGGACCCCAGGGGGTTCGAAGCTTTCTTT
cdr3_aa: CASSFRDPRGFEAFF

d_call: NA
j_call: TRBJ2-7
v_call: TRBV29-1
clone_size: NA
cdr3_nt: TGCAGCGTTGCGCTGGTGGGCTCCTACGAGCAGTACTTC
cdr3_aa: CSVALVGSYEQYF

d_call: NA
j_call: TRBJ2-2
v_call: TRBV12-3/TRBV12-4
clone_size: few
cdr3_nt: TGTGCCAGCAGTTTAATGGGTACCGGGGAGCTGTTTTTT
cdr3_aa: CASSLMGTGELFF

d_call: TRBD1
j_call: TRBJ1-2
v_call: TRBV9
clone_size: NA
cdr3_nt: TGTGCCAGCAGCGGTTACAGGGGTTTTAACTATGGCTACACCTTC
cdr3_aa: CASSGYRGFNYGYTF

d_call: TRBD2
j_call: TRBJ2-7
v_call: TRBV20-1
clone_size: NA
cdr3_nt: TGCAGTGCTAGTTTCGGCGGGAGTTACGAGCAGTACTTC
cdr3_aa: CSASFGGSYEQYF

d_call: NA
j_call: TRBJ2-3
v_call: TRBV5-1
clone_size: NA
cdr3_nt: TGCGCCAGCAGCTTGGCCGATGACAGGCTCACAGATACGCAGTATTTT
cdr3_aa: CASSLADDRLTDTQYF

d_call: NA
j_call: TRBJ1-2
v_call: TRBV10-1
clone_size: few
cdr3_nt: TGCGCCAGCGGTTTTCAGGGGCGTAACTATGGCTACACCTTC
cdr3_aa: CASGFQGRNYGYTF

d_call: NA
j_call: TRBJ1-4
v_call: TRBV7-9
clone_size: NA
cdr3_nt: TGTGCCAGCATCTCGGACGCTACAGGTCCTTCAAAACTGTTTTTT
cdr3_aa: CASISDATGPSKLFF

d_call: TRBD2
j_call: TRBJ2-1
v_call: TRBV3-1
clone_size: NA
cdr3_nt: TGTGCCAGCAGCCAAATAGCGGGAGGGCCCCATGAGCAGTTCTTC
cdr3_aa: CASSQIAGGPHEQFF

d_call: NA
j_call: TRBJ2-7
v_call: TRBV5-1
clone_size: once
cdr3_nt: TGCGCCAGCAGCTTGGGTAGTTCCCGCTACGAGCAGTACTTC
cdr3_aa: CASSLGSSRYEQYF

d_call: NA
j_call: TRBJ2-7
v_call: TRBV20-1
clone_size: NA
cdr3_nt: TGCAGTGCTAGTCCTGCCCTCTACGAGCAGTACTTC
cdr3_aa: CSASPALYEQYF

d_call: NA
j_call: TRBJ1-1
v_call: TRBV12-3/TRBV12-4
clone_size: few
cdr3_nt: TGTGCCAGCAGTATGACAGGGAACACTGAAGCTTTCTTT
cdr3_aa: CASSMTGNTEAFF

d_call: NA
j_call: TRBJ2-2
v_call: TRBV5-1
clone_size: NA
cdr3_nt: TGCGCCAGCAGCTTGTTCTCAGGGGTTATGACCGGGGAGCTGTTTTTT
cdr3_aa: CASSLFSGVMTGELFF

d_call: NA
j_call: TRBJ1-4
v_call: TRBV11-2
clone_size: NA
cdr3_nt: TGTGCCAGCAGCTTAGGAGGGTGGGGTGAAAAACTGTTTTTT
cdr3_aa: CASSLGGWGEKLFF

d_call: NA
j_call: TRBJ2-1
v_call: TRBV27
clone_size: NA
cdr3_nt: TGTGCCAGCAGTCCTCGACTACGGAATGAGCAGTTCTTC
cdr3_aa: CASSPRLRNEQFF

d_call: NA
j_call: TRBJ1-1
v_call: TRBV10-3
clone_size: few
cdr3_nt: TGTGCCATCAGTCGAGAAATGAACACTGAAGCTTTCTTT
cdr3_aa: CAISREMNTEAFF